Each of the 16 T cell receptor beta chains below was sequenced from the same sample in a study of metastatic and nonmetastatic thyroid tumors. None of the patients had undergone any treatment ahead of thyroid surgery. TCRdb reassembled clones from the PCR reads with MiXCR. Of approximately 35,000 clones in the sample, 20% to 25% were seen once. The sequencing sample was made of tumor tissue. The receptors come from a male donor with papillary thyroid cancer or a benign thyroid nodule (not recorded which). Some clones in this sample may be carry-over from other donors' samples.

In its sample, this clone was seen many times. The chain has TRBV20-1 and TRBJ2-7; 11 nucleotides agree with TRBD2. Germline lookup yields CDR1 DFQATT and CDR2 SNEGSKA (reference sequence). J lost 3 bases, V lost 1 base, and 8 bases had no gene match. The CDR3 loop spans 16 amino acids. The CDR3 coding sequence is TGCAGTGCTAGAGCCTTACTAGCGGGAGTTGGCTACGAGCAGTACTTC. Translation gives CSARALLAGVGYEQYF.

This clone was seen many times. The sample holds other DNA sequences that translate to the same CDR3. The V call is TRBV29-1, the J call TRBJ2-1; 8 positions match TRBD2. Germline lookup yields CDR1 SQVTM and CDR2 ANQGSEA. The CDR3 extends over 16 amino acids. V gave up 4 bases and J gave up 6 bases; unmatched junction bases: 14. CDR3 amino acids: CSVATEGLVLFNEQFF. The DNA for the CDR3 is TGCAGCGTTGCGACGGAGGGACTAGTATTGTTCAATGAGCAGTTCTTC.

This clone was found a few times. The chain has TRBV12-3 or TRBV12-4 and TRBJ2-5, with D tentatively TRBD1 or TRBD2 (5 bases each). The CDR3 contains 15 residues. With 6 bases removed from V and 5 bases from J, the gap between germline ends came to 19 bases. The CDR3 sequence: CASSIGTPGPETQYF. The CDR3 DNA follows: TGTGCCAGCAGCATAGGGACCCCGGGACCGGAGACCCAGTACTTC.

The chain uses TRBV19 and TRBJ2-1; 7 nucleotides align to TRBD2. The germline gives CDR1 LNHDA, CDR2 SQIVND (reference sequence). The CDR3 loop spans 16 amino acids. After removal of 1 base from V and 2 bases from J, the junction contained 5 bases not matched to a gene. In DNA, the CDR3 is TGTGCCAGTAGTATAGGGTCGGGGGGTACCTACAATGAGCAGTTCTTC. This sequence encodes CASSIGSGGTYNEQFF. Supplemented by reference TRBV19 and TRBJ2-1, the full variable domain reads DGGITQSPKYLFRKEGQNVTLSCEQNLNHDAMYWYRQDPGQGLRLIYYSQIVNDFQKGDIAEGYSVSREKKESFPLTVTSAQKNPTAFYLCASSIGSGGTYNEQFFGPGTRLTVL.

This chain connects TRBV5-5 to TRBJ2-7; 7 nucleotides match TRBD2. V dropped 0 bases and J dropped 7; count of bases not matched to a gene: 13. Germline V CDR1 and CDR2: SGHKS, YYEKEE (reference sequence). This CDR3 region has 16 residues. This chain's CDR3 is CASSLVLAEQPGEQYF. The CDR3 nucleotides read TGTGCCAGCAGCTTGGTTCTAGCGGAGCAACCGGGGGAGCAGTACTTC.

This clone was detected only a few times. Its ends do not fully match the called genes, so a read error is possible. Additional DNA sequences in this sample encode the identical CDR3. This chain connects TRBV10-1 to TRBJ2-7, with D possibly TRBD2 on 6 matching bases. CDR1 and CDR2 from the germline V gene are WNHNN and SYGVQD (reference sequence). CDR3 length: 14 amino acids. DNA of the CDR3: TGCGCCAGCAGTGAGTCCCGGGACTTGGGAGAGCAATACTTC. This gives the protein CASSESRDLGEQYF.

The chain joins TRBV4-3 to TRBJ1-2; TRBD1 is a possible D gene (5 bases). V was trimmed by 5 bases and J by 8 bases, leaving 18 bases between them. Germline V gene lookup returns CDR1 LGHNA and CDR2 YSLEER. This CDR3 has 14 amino acids. CDR3 protein: CASSYGGTGTGYTF. In DNA, the CDR3 is TGCGCCAGCAGCTATGGTGGGACGGGGACGGGCTACACCTTC.

There are a few counts of this clone. This chain uses TRBV12-3 or TRBV12-4 with TRBJ2-3; D not certain. The CDR3 consists of 15 residues. Trimming pared 1 base from V and 1 base from J, leaving 9 bases between. The DNA for the CDR3 is TGTGCCAGCAGTTTAGGGGCAGTGCGCACAGATACGCAGTATTTT. Protein sequence: CASSLGAVRTDTQYF.

V is TRBV29-1 and J is TRBJ1-4; no definite D call. This CDR3 contains 12 residues. The V gene's germline CDR1 is SQVTM and CDR2 ANQGSEA. The V end was cut by 5 bases, the J end by 3 bases, with 7 bases between. The CDR3 nucleotides read TGCAGCGTTAAAGGTTCTAATGAAAAACTGTTTTTT. Translated: CSVKGSNEKLFF.

Note on this clone: This likely comes from a read error, as the CDR3 has no conserved phenylalanine or tryptophan at its end. This sequence joins TRBV5-4 and TRBJ2-2; D perhaps matches TRBD2 (7 bases). Deletions cut 4 bases from V and 5 bases from J, with 15 bases between. Germline CDR1 reads SGHNT; CDR2 reads YYREEE (reference sequence). This CDR3 region has 15 residues. DNA for the CDR3: TGTGCCAGCAGCGCGGTGGGGGGGCGTACCGGGGAGCTGTTTTCT. It is translated as CASSAVGGRTGELFS.

This clone was observed many times. A much more abundant neighbour one base away suggests this may be a read error. This rearrangement joins TRBV20-1 to TRBJ1-1; D not resolved. This CDR3 spans 12 amino acids. Trimming took off 3 bases at V and 1 base at J, with 6 bases between the two ends. Per germline, CDR1 DFQATT and CDR2 SNEGSKA (reference sequence). The CDR3 DNA reads TGCAGTGCTAGTGGAGAGAACACTGAAGCTTTCTTT. The encoded protein is CSASGENTEAFF.

Ten or more counts support this clone. The chain recombines TRBV6-5 with TRBJ2-2; TRBD2 agrees at 8 bases. Trimming removed 0 bases from V and 6 bases from J; junction bases left unmatched: 15. This CDR3 region has 19 residues. CDR1 is MNHEY and CDR2 is SVGAGI in the germline V gene. The CDR3 loop is CASSYSIVHAGGLAGELFF. The CDR3, as DNA: TGTGCCAGCAGTTACTCGATTGTTCATGCGGGAGGTCTGGCCGGGGAGCTGTTTTTT.

This clone was counted many times. The V and J genes are TRBV20-1 and TRBJ1-2, with no clear D. Germline CDR1 DFQATT, CDR2 SNEGSKA (reference sequence). The CDR3 length is 14 residues. Trimming cost V 5 bases and J 8 bases, with 21 bases left between them. CDR3 sequence (DNA): TGCAGTGCTGAGAGGGTCGACACCGGCAAAGGCTACACCTTC. The encoded protein is CSAERVDTGKGYTF.

For this clone: With a much larger clone just one base away, this may be a read error. This specimen includes other DNA sequences encoding the same CDR3. This chain joins TRBV28 and TRBJ1-2, with D uncertain. Per germline, CDR1 MDHEN and CDR2 SYDVKM. Trimming took 3 bases from V and 11 from J, leaving 16 bases between them. CDR3 length: 13 residues. CDR3 nucleotides: TGTGCCAGCAGTTTTGTGCAGGTAGCTGGTTACACCTTC. This translates into CASSFVQVAGYTF.

This clone was seen repeatedly, ten times or more. This chain uses TRBV7-2 with TRBJ1-5; no reliable D call. Germline V lookup: CDR1 SGHTA, CDR2 FQGNSA. The CDR3 loop spans 13 amino acids. V dropped 1 base and J dropped 7 bases, with 8 bases sitting between them. CDR3 nucleotide sequence: TGTGCCAGCAGCTTAGGGGGAGAGCAGCCCCAGCATTTT. Translated: CASSLGGEQPQHF.

This chain connects TRBV12-3 or TRBV12-4 to TRBJ2-1; 9 bases agree with TRBD2. The V and J ends lost 3 bases and 16 bases, in that order; junction bases with no gene match: 19. The CDR3 has 16 residues. The CDR3 is CASSFDTGTSYHQDFF. The CDR3 DNA sequence: TGTGCCAGCAGTTTTGATACCGGGACTAGCTATCATCAGGATTTCTTC.